These T cell receptor beta chains were read from a single sample in a study of T cell changes during pregnancy in multiple sclerosis. Assay used: immunoSEQ multiplex PCR; TCRdb lists only in-frame clones, some missing. The repertoire holds about 46,000 clones, about 90% seen once, with about 0.36% in the top ten. This material consisted of CD4+ T cells from peripheral blood mononuclear cells, taken in the second trimester of pregnancy. Receptor source: a female donor in good health, enrolled as a control in a pregnancy study. CDR3s include the opening cysteine and the closing phenylalanine or tryptophan.

J gene: TRBJ2-2
V gene: TRBV11-3
CDR3 protein: CASSLEQPGELFF

J gene: TRBJ1-1
V gene: TRBV19
CDR3 protein: CASLKGDTLMNTEAFF

J gene: TRBJ1-1
V gene: TRBV2
CDR3 protein: CASLRGHGITEAAEAFF

J gene: TRBJ2-3
V gene: TRBV7-2
CDR3 protein: CASSPRTASGTDTQYF

J gene: TRBJ1-1
V gene: TRBV7-3
CDR3 protein: CASSLGQGSSEAFF

J gene: TRBJ1-3
V gene: TRBV9
CDR3 protein: CASSVDSGEGNTIYF

J gene: TRBJ2-5
V gene: TRBV7-2
CDR3 protein: CASSLALAGPQETQYF

J gene: TRBJ2-3
V gene: TRBV6-1
CDR3 protein: CASSVPPGVRADTQYF

J gene: TRBJ2-7
V gene: TRBV6-1
CDR3 protein: CASSELGASYEQYF

J gene: TRBJ1-5
V gene: TRBV2
CDR3 protein: CASSEIKNQPQHF

J gene: TRBJ1-2
V gene: TRBV5-4
CDR3 protein: CASSLEPGQTSGYTF

J gene: TRBJ1-5
V gene: TRBV18
CDR3 protein: CASSPGEQSGSNQPQHF

J gene: TRBJ1-5
V gene: TRBV5-1
CDR3 protein: CASSLAGEGQPQHF

J gene: TRBJ2-2
V gene: TRBV7-3
CDR3 protein: CATRPGQGRYGELFF

J gene: TRBJ1-2
V gene: TRBV6-5
CDR3 protein: CASSPTVNYGYTF

J gene: TRBJ1-4
V gene: TRBV7-2
CDR3 protein: CASSWGTGWGEKLFF

J gene: TRBJ2-1
V gene: TRBV7-2
CDR3 protein: CASSLVQGGHEQFF

J gene: TRBJ1-1
V gene: TRBV11-3
CDR3 protein: CASSNGRVSTEAFF

J gene: TRBJ2-6
V gene: TRBV6-6
CDR3 protein: CASSLGTAGANVLTF

J gene: TRBJ2-5
V gene: TRBV2
CDR3 protein: CASSLPLAGVETQYF

J gene: TRBJ1-2
V gene: TRBV2
CDR3 protein: CASREDGRRVYGYTF

J gene: TRBJ1-3
V gene: TRBV25-1
CDR3 protein: CASSEFRRGSGSTIYF

J gene: TRBJ2-5
V gene: TRBV9
CDR3 protein: CASGLGSQETQYF

J gene: TRBJ1-5
V gene: TRBV7-8
CDR3 protein: CASSSRDRVYQPQHF

J gene: TRBJ1-1
V gene: TRBV5-1
CDR3 protein: CASSLVGDLNTEAFF

J gene: TRBJ2-3
V gene: TRBV9
CDR3 protein: CASSVTGVAGDTQYF

J gene: TRBJ1-2
V gene: TRBV19
CDR3 protein: CASSYRLDGYTF

J gene: TRBJ1-2
V gene: TRBV12-5
CDR3 protein: CASGLRSSGRATRGYTF

J gene: TRBJ2-2
V gene: TRBV18
CDR3 protein: CASSPTRVRVTGELFF

J gene: TRBJ1-1
V gene: TRBV5-1
CDR3 protein: CASSPWGGGALTEAFF

J gene: TRBJ2-1
V gene: TRBV10-1
CDR3 protein: CASSRTAAFLYNEQFF

J gene: TRBJ1-5
V gene: TRBV28
CDR3 protein: CASSLLTGDNQPQHF

J gene: TRBJ1-4
V gene: TRBV30
CDR3 protein: CACPSNGNRNEKLFF

J gene: TRBJ2-5
V gene: TRBV20-1
CDR3 protein: CSARRGETQYF

J gene: TRBJ1-1
V gene: TRBV5-5
CDR3 protein: CASSATGGRNTEAFF

J gene: TRBJ1-1
V gene: TRBV6-4
CDR3 protein: CASRRTGNTEAFF

J gene: TRBJ1-2
V gene: TRBV5-8
CDR3 protein: CASSRGQEGYGYTF

J gene: TRBJ1-4
V gene: TRBV30
CDR3 protein: CAWSVGTGAGNEKLFF

J gene: TRBJ2-5
V gene: TRBV7-3
CDR3 protein: CASSSAGGPGETQYF

J gene: TRBJ2-2
V gene: TRBV6-1
CDR3 protein: CASSASGANTGELFF

J gene: TRBJ1-1
V gene: TRBV7-9
CDR3 protein: CASSLDGQSVAFF